The 24 T cell receptor beta chains below were found in one sample sequenced in a study of T cells expressing NK-cell markers. TCRdb reanalyzed the 5' RACE reads, giving one entry per CDR3 protein sequence and no DNA. This sample's table reports about 450,000 distinct CDR3 sequences. Specimen: blood T cells: a sorted CD56 or NKG2C T cell subset, CD4+ or CD8+ T cells, or bulk PBMC T cells (not recorded which). The receptors here all came from a woman aged 18-70 years in good health.

The chain links TRBV20-1 to TRBJ1-5; the TCRdb call, TRBD1, lacks DNA for checking. Germline V gene data show CDR1 as DFQATT and CDR2 as SNEGSKA (reference sequence). This CDR3 comprises 12 residues. CDR3 amino acids: CSANRGDQPQHF.

J is TRBJ2-7 and V is TRBV2; absent DNA, TCRdb's TRBD2 call cannot be checked. Looked up from germline, CDR1 is SNHLY and CDR2 is FYNNEI. This CDR3 contains 14 residues. The CDR3 spells CASRSGTTVPEQYF.

This sequence joins TRBV7-9 and TRBJ2-7; TCRdb proposes TRBD2, but this gene call is untestable without DNA. The CDR3 has 14 amino acids. In germline, CDR1 is SEHNR, CDR2 FQNEAQ (reference sequence). The CDR3 reads CASSLAAGEYEQYF.

This sequence joins TRBV2 and TRBJ1-6; there is no DNA to check the TCRdb D call of TRBD1. This CDR3 is built from 13 residues. CDR1 and CDR2 (germline): SNHLY, FYNNEI. This chain's CDR3 is CASSVQGTSPLHF.

The chain is built from TRBV29-1 and TRBJ2-1. The CDR3 covers 11 residues. Germline CDR1 SQVTM, CDR2 ANQGSEA. The CDR3 sequence: CSVLDHNEQFF.

The chain employs TRBV12-3 or TRBV12-4 and TRBJ1-6. The CDR3 sequence is 11 residues long. This chain's CDR3 is CASGISSPLHF.

The chain uses TRBV12-3 or TRBV12-4 and TRBJ2-5; TCRdb's assignment of TRBD1 cannot be checked, as there is no DNA. CDR3 length: 17 amino acids. CDR3 sequence: CASSTGQGANRLETQYF.

The chain couples TRBV27 to TRBJ1-3. This CDR3 spans 16 amino acids. Germline V CDR1 and CDR2: MNHEY, SMNVEV (reference sequence). This chain's CDR3 is CASSLLPFASGNTIYF.

The chain carries TRBV4-3 and TRBJ2-2. CDR1 is LGHNA and CDR2 is YSLEER in the germline V gene. There are 14 residues in the CDR3. The CDR3 sequence is CASSQDTTVGELFF.

The chain is built from TRBV12-3 or TRBV12-4 and TRBJ2-5; TCRdb names TRBD1, which stays unverified in the absence of DNA. The length of the CDR3 is 15 residues. CDR3 in amino acids: CASSSTGYEQETQYF.

The chain joins TRBV20-1 to TRBJ2-5; TCRdb gives TRBD1 as the D gene, but with no DNA this cannot be confirmed. Germline V gene data show CDR1 as DFQATT and CDR2 as SNEGSKA (reference sequence). The CDR3 extends over 13 amino acids. The CDR3 sequence: CSAYLGGFETQYF.

The rearrangement joins TRBV20-1 to TRBJ2-3; TCRdb gives TRBD1 as the D gene, but with no DNA this cannot be confirmed. The CDR3 contains 14 residues. Germline V gene lookup returns CDR1 DFQATT and CDR2 SNEGSKA (reference sequence). CDR3 in amino acids: CSARDHRGTDTQYF.

The chain has TRBV20-1 and TRBJ2-3; TCRdb designates TRBD2, a call that cannot be tested without DNA. This CDR3 has 14 residues. The germline V gene has CDR1 DFQATT and CDR2 SNEGSKA (reference sequence). CDR3 protein: CSASRRVGTDTQYF.

The chain links TRBV20-1 to TRBJ2-1; the TRBD2 assignment by TCRdb is unverifiable without DNA. The V gene's germline CDR1 is DFQATT and CDR2 SNEGSKA (reference sequence). The CDR3 runs 14 residues. The CDR3 loop reads CSAISGGAFNEQFF.

The rearrangement uses TRBV3-1 and TRBJ2-5; the D call of TRBD2 rests on TCRdb alone, since no DNA is present to check it. Per the germline V gene, CDR1 is LGHDT and CDR2 is YNNKEL (reference sequence). The CDR3 covers 19 residues. The CDR3 protein is CASSLNDAGLAGVYETQYF.

J is TRBJ2-5 and V is TRBV20-1; with no DNA, the TCRdb D assignment of TRBD1 cannot be verified. The CDR3 spans 14 residues. CDR1 is DFQATT and CDR2 is SNEGSKA in the germline V gene (reference sequence). The CDR3 sequence is CSARSPDRKETQYF.

J is TRBJ2-2 and V is TRBV11-3; as DNA is missing, the TRBD2 call by TCRdb cannot be tested. The length of the CDR3 is 16 residues. Germline V gives CDR1 SGHNT, CDR2 YENEEA. CDR3 protein: CASSFGLAGGTGELFF.

The chain combines TRBV19 with TRBJ1-6; as DNA is missing, the TRBD1 call by TCRdb cannot be tested. The CDR3 sequence is 14 residues long. The germline V gene encodes CDR1 LNHDA and CDR2 SQIVND (reference sequence). CDR3 region: CAAGTGGSNSPLHF.

CDR3 residues: CASSLGVGGNEQFF. V is TRBV5-1 and J is TRBJ2-1; without DNA, the TCRdb call of TRBD1 cannot be checked. This CDR3 spans 14 amino acids. Germline V gene sequence: CDR1 SGHRS, CDR2 YFSETQ.

The J gene is TRBJ1-2, the V gene TRBV20-1. The CDR3 sequence is 15 residues long. Looked up from germline, CDR1 is DFQATT and CDR2 is SNEGSKA (reference sequence). The CDR3 sequence: CSASVTRQLSYGYTF.

The gene calls are TRBV6-1 and TRBJ1-1; TCRdb selects TRBD1, and the lack of DNA leaves this call unchecked. CDR3 length equals 13 residues. Germline-derived CDR1 and CDR2 are MNHNS and SASEGT. CDR3 sequence: CASSATGDTEAFF.

The V call is TRBV12-3 or TRBV12-4, the J call TRBJ2-1. The CDR3 covers 12 residues. CDR3 residues: CAGSLLFDEQFF.

The chain employs TRBV16 and TRBJ2-3. The CDR3 loop spans 13 amino acids. The germline V gene encodes CDR1 KGHSY and CDR2 FQNENV. CDR3 protein: CASSQGRTDTQYF.

J is TRBJ2-5 and V is TRBV25-1; TCRdb returns TRBD2, unconfirmable since there is no DNA. The CDR3 consists of 14 residues. Germline V lookup: CDR1 MGHDK, CDR2 SYGVNS. The CDR3 here is CASSESQWDSTVCF.